These T cell receptor beta chains were read from a single sample in a study of CD8 T cells in ankylosing spondylitis. MiXCR was run by TCRdb on the 5' RACE reads, yielding one entry per CDR3 protein. Of 300,000 to 400,000 distinct CDR3 sequences in the sample, roughly 14% were seen once. The sequencing input was blood, either unsorted or a sorted T cell fraction (not recorded which). These TCRs come from a male donor with ankylosing spondylitis or in good health (not recorded which). Both conserved end residues are part of each CDR3. A D gene is named only where the DNA matches it firmly. Clone size is stated in some rows and not others, as once, few, many or a class when expanded.

size | J | D | length | V | CDR3 | DNA
NA | TRBJ2-7 | TRBD2 | 12 | TRBV20-1 | CSAALAGAEQYF | TGCAGTGCCGCACTAGCGGGAGCCGAGCAGTACTTC
many | TRBJ1-6 | NA | 14 | TRBV6-1 | CASSGLQGNSPLHF | TGTGCCAGCAGTGGACTTCAAGGGAATTCACCCCTCCACTTT
NA | TRBJ1-4 | TRBD1 | 15 | TRBV6-5 | CASSYEGQGYEKLFF | TGTGCCAGCAGTTACGAAGGACAGGGTTATGAAAAACTGTTTTTT
NA | TRBJ2-1 | NA | 15 | TRBV9 | CASRVSGTRAGEQFF | TGTGCCAGCAGGGTATCAGGAACTCGGGCTGGTGAGCAGTTCTTC
many | TRBJ1-3 | NA | 16 | TRBV4-1 | CASSQAGTNSGNTIYF | TGCGCCAGCAGCCAAGCCGGGACTAACTCTGGAAACACCATATATTTT
many | TRBJ1-1 | NA | 13 | TRBV5-1 | CASSLLEDAEAFF | TGCGCCAGCAGCTTATTGGAGGACGCTGAAGCTTTCTTT
many | TRBJ2-1 | NA | 13 | TRBV11-2 | CASSLSPSTMEFF | TGTGCCAGCAGCTTGTCCCCATCGACCATGGAGTTCTTC
many | TRBJ2-1 | NA | 14 | TRBV29-1 | CSVLRDSRGNEQFF | TGCAGCGTTCTACGGGACTCCCGGGGGAATGAGCAGTTCTTC
NA | TRBJ2-5 | NA | 14 | TRBV11-3 | CASSSRQNQETQYF | TGTGCCAGCAGCTCACGACAGAACCAAGAGACCCAGTACTTC
many | TRBJ2-7 | NA | 13 | TRBV7-2 | CASSLLLAGEQYF | TGTGCCAGCAGCTTATTACTAGCAGGCGAGCAGTACTTC
NA | TRBJ1-1 | NA | 15 | TRBV7-9 | CASSSPGVAGAEAFF | TGTGCCAGCAGCTCCCCAGGGGTCGCGGGAGCTGAAGCTTTCTTT
few | TRBJ2-4 | NA | 15 | TRBV5-6 | CASSSSSGDKNIQYF | TGTGCCAGCAGCTCGTCCTCAGGGGACAAAAACATTCAGTACTTC
NA | TRBJ2-1 | TRBD2 | 17 | TRBV2 | CASSEAGGPSSYNEQFF | TGTGCCAGCAGTGAAGCGGGAGGGCCCAGCTCCTACAATGAGCAGTTCTTC
few | TRBJ2-3 | NA | 15 | TRBV6-1 | CASSIVGASWDTQYF | TGTGCCAGCAGCATCGTGGGGGCTAGCTGGGATACGCAGTATTTT
many | TRBJ1-2 | NA | 15 | TRBV4-2 | CASSQEKHGFYGYTF | TGTGCCAGCAGCCAAGAGAAGCACGGATTCTATGGCTACACCTTC
NA | TRBJ2-2 | TRBD1 | 16 | TRBV24-1 | CATSDPRQGGTGELFF | TGTGCCACCAGTGATCCCCGACAGGGGGGCACCGGGGAGCTGTTTTTT
few | TRBJ2-3 | NA | 15 | TRBV6-1 | CASSGQQWGSDTQYF | TGTGCCAGCTCAGGCCAACAGTGGGGCTCGGATACGCAGTATTTT
NA | TRBJ2-7 | NA | 14 | TRBV5-1 | CASSQLGLIYEQYF | TGCGCCAGCAGCCAACTGGGGCTAATCTACGAGCAGTACTTC
NA | TRBJ1-4 | TRBD1 | 14 | TRBV6-5 | CASSYDRGGEKLFF | TGTGCCAGCAGTTACGACAGGGGGGGTGAAAAACTGTTTTTT
NA | TRBJ2-1 | NA | 13 | TRBV3-1 | CASSQELRRGQFF | TGTGCCAGCAGCCAAGAATTACGGCGGGGGCAGTTCTTC
NA | TRBJ2-3 | NA | 14 | TRBV5-1 | CPSSARTAGDTQYF | TGCCCCAGCAGCGCCAGGACAGCGGGAGATACGCAGTATTTT
NA | TRBJ1-3 | NA | 13 | TRBV6-1 | CASSEVNGNTIYF | TGTGCCAGCAGTGAAGTTAATGGAAACACCATATATTTT
NA | TRBJ2-3 | TRBD1 | 15 | TRBV12-3/TRBV12-4 | CASSSRDRETDTQYF | TGTGCCAGCAGTTCCCGGGACAGGGAGACAGATACGCAGTATTTT
NA | TRBJ1-2 | TRBD1 | 12 | TRBV6-5 | CAATDRTYGYTF | TGTGCCGCAACGGACAGGACCTATGGCTACACCTTC
NA | TRBJ1-3 | NA | 13 | TRBV10-3 | CAISETSGNTIYF | TGTGCCATCAGTGAAACCTCTGGAAACACCATATATTTT
NA | TRBJ1-5 | TRBD1 | 14 | TRBV10-3 | CAISAQGGNQPQHF | TGTGCCATCAGCGCACAGGGGGGAAATCAGCCCCAGCATTTT
few | TRBJ2-1 | NA | 10 | TRBV12-3/TRBV12-4 | CASFRGVQFF | TGTGCCAGTTTTCGGGGAGTGCAGTTCTTC
many | TRBJ1-2 | NA | 13 | TRBV19 | CASSFRQLQGYTF | TGTGCCAGTAGTTTTCGACAGCTTCAGGGCTACACCTTC
many | TRBJ2-1 | TRBD2 | 14 | TRBV29-1 | CSVEVSGGIGEQFF | TGCAGCGTTGAGGTTAGCGGGGGGATTGGTGAGCAGTTCTTC
NA | TRBJ2-7 | NA | 14 | TRBV7-9 | CASSPDRYSYEQYF | TGTGCCAGCAGCCCGGACCGTTACTCCTACGAGCAGTACTTC
NA | TRBJ2-3 | NA | 18 | TRBV28 | CASSSPRGGSGFTDTQYF | TGTGCCAGCAGTTCCCCCCGCGGGGGCTCGGGTTTCACAGATACGCAGTATTTT
few | TRBJ2-5 | NA | 11 | TRBV7-9 | CASIYKETQYF | TGTGCCAGCATCTATAAAGAGACCCAGTACTTC
few | TRBJ1-2 | TRBD1 | 15 | TRBV7-9 | CASSLTGGLNYGYTF | TGTGCCAGCAGCCTCACAGGGGGCTTGAACTATGGCTACACCTTC
few | TRBJ2-1 | TRBD1 | 15 | TRBV9 | CASSGPRGQGVEQFF | TGTGCCAGCAGCGGCCCAAGGGGGCAGGGAGTAGAGCAGTTCTTC
NA | TRBJ2-2 | NA | 15 | TRBV7-8 | CASSPGRSYTGELFF | TGTGCCAGCAGCCCCGGGAGAAGCTACACCGGGGAGCTGTTTTTT
NA | TRBJ2-2 | NA | 14 | TRBV5-3 | CASGSQLHWGELLF | TGTGCCAGCGGCTCCCAGCTCCACTGGGGGGAGCTGCTTTTT
many | TRBJ2-2 | NA | 16 | TRBV5-1 | CASSQSGTLNTGELFF | TGCGCCAGCAGCCAATCCGGGACCCTAAACACCGGGGAGCTGTTTTTT
few | TRBJ2-2 | TRBD1 | 16 | TRBV5-1 | CASSPGQGINTGELFF | TGCGCCAGCAGCCCCGGACAGGGGATTAACACCGGGGAGCTGTTTTTT
few | TRBJ2-5 | NA | 14 | TRBV19 | CASSKTGPKETQYF | TGTGCCAGTAGCAAAACCGGGCCCAAAGAGACCCAGTACTTC
NA | TRBJ2-3 | NA | 15 | TRBV12-3/TRBV12-4 | CASSSQGLAVDTQYF | TGTGCCAGCAGTTCCCAGGGCCTCGCCGTCGATACGCAGTATTTT
few | TRBJ2-1 | TRBD1 | 17 | TRBV5-6 | CASSSLLVWTGNNEQFF | TGTGCCAGCAGCTCGCTTCTTGTTTGGACAGGAAACAATGAGCAGTTCTTC
NA | TRBJ2-2 | NA | 14 | TRBV6-4 | CASRRVGNTGELFF | TGTGCCAGCAGGAGGGTAGGGAACACCGGGGAGCTGTTTTTT
many | TRBJ2-7 | TRBD2 | 15 | TRBV12-3/TRBV12-4 | CASSSRTSGTYEQYF | TGTGCCAGCAGTTCCCGGACTAGCGGGACCTACGAGCAGTACTTC
many | TRBJ2-3 | NA | 17 | TRBV4-1 | CASSQGITGDLTDTQYF | TGCGCCAGCAGCCAAGGGATAACGGGGGATCTCACAGATACGCAGTATTTT